This T cell receptor (beta chain) was captured in a study of blood T cell repertoires in COVID-19. Study at large: T cells, B-cell-depleted T cells, or PBMCs supplied cDNA or gDNA.

Trimming stripped 2 bases from V and 6 bases from J, with 12 bases between. The CDR3 extends over 13 amino acids. The germline V gene encodes CDR1 SGHRS and CDR2 YFSETQ. Profiled with immunoSEQ multiplex PCR; TCRdb holds only in-frame clones, not every one. This sample yields 150,000 to 200,000 clones, of which about nine tenths are seen a single time; 1.5% to 2% belongs to the top ten. Sequenced input: peripheral blood. This chain links TRBV5-1 with TRBJ2-7, with a weak D call TRBD1 (5 bases). This TCR was sampled from a man younger than 35 who had recovered from COVID-19. CDR3 amino acids: CASSLGAGAEQYF. CDR3 DNA: TGCGCCAGCAGCTTAGGAGCTGGGGCCGAGCAGTACTTC.